This entry concerns a single T cell receptor (beta chain). The entry originates in a study of blood T cell repertoires in COVID-19. Germline V gene lookup returns CDR1 MNHNS and CDR2 SASEGT. V was shortened by 2 bases and J by 8 bases, with 12 bases between the two germline ends. This CDR3 is 13 amino acids long. Libraries were prepared by immunoSEQ multiplex PCR; TCRdb keeps only in-frame clonotypes and omits some of them. The sample lists approximately 380,000 clones, roughly 85% occurring once. The origin of this receptor is a woman aged 18-29 years with acute or convalescent COVID-19. Material: peripheral blood. V usage is TRBV6-1 and J usage is TRBJ1-2; D gene unclear. DNA for the CDR3: TGTGCCAGCAGTGAACGGAGCGTCGTGGGCTACACCTTC. Translating it yields CASSERSVVGYTF.